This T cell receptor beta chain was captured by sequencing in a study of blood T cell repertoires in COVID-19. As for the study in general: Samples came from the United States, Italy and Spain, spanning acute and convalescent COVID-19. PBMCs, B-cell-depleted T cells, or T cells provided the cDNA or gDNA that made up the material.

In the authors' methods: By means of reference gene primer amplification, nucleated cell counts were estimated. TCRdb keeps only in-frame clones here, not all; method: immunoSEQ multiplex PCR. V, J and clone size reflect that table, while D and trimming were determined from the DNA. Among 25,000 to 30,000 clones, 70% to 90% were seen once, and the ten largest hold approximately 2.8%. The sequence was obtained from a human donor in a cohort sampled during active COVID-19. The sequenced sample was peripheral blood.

Here the CDR3 reads CSVRPGQGFNEQFF. The CDR3 DNA reads as TGCAGCGTTCGACCGGGACAGGGGTTCAATGAGCAGTTCTTC. This chain links TRBV29-1 with TRBJ2-1, with 10 bases aligning to TRBD1. V shed 5 bases and J 6 bases; nucleotides not matched to a gene: 7. CDR3 length equals 14 residues. Germline CDR1 reads SQVTM; CDR2 reads ANQGSEA.